A single sample is the source of the 3 T cell receptor beta chains below, sequenced in a study of T cells after yellow fever vaccination. TCRdb analysed the 5' RACE reads with MiXCR anew, one entry per CDR3 protein. The sample has around 310,000 distinct CDR3 sequences, around 4.1% seen once. The sample was PBMCs, taken 5 days after the yellow fever booster vaccination. The receptors originated from a man aged 18 to 29 who received the YFV17D yellow fever vaccine.

The CDR3 sequence: CATSDENSPLHF. CDR3 nucleotides: TGTGCCACCTCGGACGAGAATTCACCCCTCCACTTT. The chain joins TRBV10-3 to TRBJ1-6; no firm D call. The CDR3 loop spans 12 amino acids. Deletions cut 10 bases from V and 7 bases from J, with 11 bases between. Germline CDR1 reads ENHRY; CDR2 reads SYGVKD.

This clonotype was counted only a few times. V gene TRBV12-3 or TRBV12-4 combines with J gene TRBJ1-2; D remains ambiguous. The CDR3 contains 13 residues. Trimming shortened V by 2 bases and J by 1 base, and 5 bases separated the two germline ends. DNA of the CDR3: TGTGCCAGCAGTTTAACCAGTAACTATGGCTACACCTTC. Encoded protein: CASSLTSNYGYTF.

This clonotype turned up a few times. The V call is TRBV4-3, the J call TRBJ2-2; perhaps D is TRBD1 or TRBD2 (5 bases each). V was cut by 4 bases and J by 6 bases, with 12 bases left in between. Germline CDR1 LGHNA, CDR2 YSLEER. The CDR3 is 14 amino acids. CDR3 in DNA: TGCGCCAGCAGCCCTATGTCGGGGCCCGGGGAGCTGTTTTTT. Encoded protein: CASSPMSGPGELFF.